These 30 T cell receptor beta chains came from one sample sequenced in a study of shared clonotypes between healthy human individuals. Using immunoSEQ multiplex PCR, the repertoire was profiled, and TCRdb retains in-frame clones only, with some absent. In the table there are over 2 million clones, 85% to 95% of which are singletons. The material sequenced was naive CD4+ T cells from PBMCs. The subset here: CD45RA+ positively selected. The receptors come from a man younger than 35 in good health. Some clones in this sample may be carry-over from other donors' samples.

Only one count was recorded for this clone. The genes are TRBV6-1 and TRBJ2-1; D unclear. Trimming cost V 4 bases and J 10 bases, with 8 bases left between them. This CDR3 is 11 amino acids long. Germline assignment: CDR1 MNHNS and CDR2 SASEGT. In DNA, the CDR3 is TGTGCCAGCAGTGCATGGGGAGAGCAGTTCTTC. Its translation is CASSAWGEQFF.

A note on this clone: Other DNA sequences from this sample encode an identical CDR3 as well. V gene TRBV11-2 combines with J gene TRBJ1-3; D uncertain. The CDR3 length is 13 residues. Trimming cost V 1 base and J 3 bases, with 4 bases left between them. CDR1 and CDR2 (germline): SGHAT, FQNNGV. The CDR3 bases are TGTGCCAGCAGCTTAGGACTTGGAAACACCATATATTTT. It encodes CASSLGLGNTIYF.

V usage is TRBV2 and J usage is TRBJ2-6; no clear D. The CDR3 is 16 residues long. The V end lost 5 bases, the J end lost 0 bases, and 11 bases lay between the germline ends. The germline CDR1 and CDR2 sequences are SNHLY and FYNNEI. Written as DNA, the CDR3 is TGTGCCAGCAGTCCCCGTAGGGCCTCTGGGGCCAACGTCCTGACTTTC. It is translated as CASSPRRASGANVLTF.

The chain employs TRBV28 and TRBJ2-7; 7 bases line up with TRBD2. Germline V CDR1 and CDR2: MDHEN, SYDVKM. CDR3 length: 15 amino acids. Unmatched junction bases numbered 9, after V lost 1 base and J lost 6 bases. The CDR3 DNA follows: TGTGCCAGCAGTTTATCTGTGGGACTAATCCGCGAGCAGTACTTC. Amino acids: CASSLSVGLIREQYF.

The gene calls are TRBV5-1 and TRBJ1-1; D is unclear. V dropped 3 bases and J dropped 0 bases, with 6 bases sitting between them. CDR1 and CDR2 from the germline V gene are SGHRS and YFSETQ. The CDR3 length is 13 residues. For the CDR3, the DNA is TGCGCCAGCAGCTGGGAAATGAACACTGAAGCTTTCTTT. It translates to CASSWEMNTEAFF.

This chain connects TRBV14 to TRBJ1-1; possibly TRBD1 for D (6 bases). This CDR3 is 15 amino acids long. V gave up 1 base and J gave up 2 bases, with 11 bases separating them. CDR1 is SGHDN, CDR2 FVKESK, per germline. CDR3 nucleotides: TGTGCCAGCAGCCAAGTCGGGGGGCCCAACACTGAAGCTTTCTTT. As protein: CASSQVGGPNTEAFF.

V and J are TRBV29-1 and TRBJ2-5; tentative D call: TRBD2 (6 bases). Trimming took off 5 bases at V and 9 bases at J, with 13 bases between the two ends. Germline values: CDR1 SQVTM, CDR2 ANQGSEA. The CDR3 loop spans 11 amino acids. CDR3 nucleotides: TGCAGCGTTCATCTGGGGGGTCCCCAGTACTTC. Protein sequence: CSVHLGGPQYF.

The J gene is TRBJ2-1, the V gene TRBV25-1, with 7 bases fitting TRBD2. Germline V CDR1 and CDR2: MGHDK, SYGVNS. V lost 6 bases, J lost 3 bases, and 2 bases stayed unmatched. CDR3 size: 13 residues. The DNA for the CDR3 is TGTGCCAGCAGGGGGGGGTTCTACAATGAGCAGTTCTTC. It is translated as CASRGGFYNEQFF.

CDR3 protein: CATSRGSGVSYNEQFF. In DNA, the CDR3 is TGTGCCACCAGCAGGGGTAGCGGAGTATCCTACAATGAGCAGTTCTTC. The chain combines TRBV15 with TRBJ2-1; a possible D gene is TRBD2 (6 bases). V gave up 3 bases and J gave up 1 base, with 13 bases separating them. This CDR3 is built from 16 residues. Germline lookup yields CDR1 LNHNV and CDR2 YYDKDF (reference sequence).

The chain employs TRBV28 and TRBJ2-7; D unresolved. The length of the CDR3 is 12 residues. V dropped 7 bases and J dropped 2 bases, with 9 bases sitting between them. Germline lookup yields CDR1 MDHEN and CDR2 SYDVKM. This CDR3 is CASNQAPYEQYF. CDR3 nucleotides: TGTGCCAGCAATCAGGCCCCCTACGAGCAGTACTTC. Full variable domain (outside the CDR3, taken from reference TRBV28 and TRBJ2-7): DVKVTQSSRYLVKRTGEKVFLECVQDMDHENMFWYRQDPGLGLRLIYFSYDVKMKEKGDIPEGYSVSREKKERFSLILESASTNQTSMYLCASNQAPYEQYFGPGTRLTVT.

This chain uses TRBV5-1 with TRBJ2-3; D is ambiguous. The CDR3 extends over 15 amino acids. Germline V gene lookup returns CDR1 SGHRS and CDR2 YFSETQ. Trimming took 4 bases from V and 2 from J, leaving 14 bases between them. The CDR3 loop is CASSPSPVFTDTQYF. The CDR3 nucleotides read TGCGCCAGCAGCCCAAGCCCCGTCTTCACAGATACGCAGTATTTT.

This rearrangement joins TRBV7-8 to TRBJ2-1, with D unresolved. Germline CDR1 is SGHVS and CDR2 is FQNEAQ. V lost 4 bases, J lost 9 bases, and 25 bases lay in between. The CDR3 runs to 17 residues. The CDR3 DNA follows: TGTGCCAGCAGCTCACCTCCCGCGACTCGAACATCTGGTGAGCAGTTCTTC. It encodes CASSSPPATRTSGEQFF.

This rearrangement joins TRBV10-3 to TRBJ2-7; a possible D gene is TRBD2 (6 bases). CDR3 length equals 17 residues. The V end was cut by 0 bases, the J end by 0 bases, with 15 bases between. The germline V gene has CDR1 ENHRY and CDR2 SYGVKD. The DNA for the CDR3 is TGTGCCATCAGTGAGTCAGGGGTGAAGCGGGTCTCCTACGAGCAGTACTTC. This encodes CAISESGVKRVSYEQYF.

The chain is built from TRBV2 and TRBJ2-7, with 10 bases aligning to TRBD1. Germline values: CDR1 SNHLY, CDR2 FYNNEI. Trimming cost V 6 bases and J 6 bases; bases outside gene matches: 5. This CDR3 contains 13 residues. This CDR3 is CASRRQGAREQYF. The CDR3 DNA reads as TGTGCCAGCAGACGACAGGGGGCGCGCGAGCAGTACTTC. Based on the CDR3 plus reference TRBV2 and TRBJ2-7, the full variable domain is EPEVTQTPSHQVTQMGQEVILRCVPISNHLYFYWYRQILGQKVEFLVSFYNNEISEKSEIFDDQFSVERPDGSNFTLKIRSTKLEDSAMYFCASRRQGAREQYFGPGTRLTVT.

Concerning this clone itself: This sample includes further DNA sequences coding for the same CDR3. This sequence joins TRBV6-5 and TRBJ2-7; D not resolved. Per germline, CDR1 MNHEY and CDR2 SVGAGI. The V end lost 0 bases, the J end lost 6 bases, and 6 bases lay between the germline ends. The CDR3 has 12 amino acids. The CDR3 DNA reads TGTGCCAGCAGTTACTCAAAAGGCGAGCAGTACTTC. Translating it yields CASSYSKGEQYF.

The chain couples TRBV5-4 to TRBJ1-4, with a tentative D call TRBD1 (6 bases). The CDR3 length is 14 residues. The V gene lost 0 bases and the J gene lost 8 bases, with 11 bases spanning the gap. In germline, CDR1 is SGHNT, CDR2 YYREEE (reference sequence). CDR3 bases: TGTGCCAGCAGCTTGGACAGGGTTGAGGAAAAACTGTTTTTT. This translates into CASSLDRVEEKLFF.

A single count supports this clone. The chain uses TRBV7-2 and TRBJ2-1; D not certain. Per the germline V gene, CDR1 is SGHTA and CDR2 is FQGNSA. The CDR3 sequence is 13 residues long. The V end was cut by 5 bases, the J end by 6 bases, with 11 bases between. The CDR3 DNA sequence: TGTGCCAGCAGCCCAACCCGGGCCAATGAGCAGTTCTTC. This encodes CASSPTRANEQFF.

This chain connects TRBV28 to TRBJ1-4; D is uncertain. Trimming took 4 bases from V and 11 from J, leaving 14 bases between them. CDR3 size: 13 residues. In germline, CDR1 is MDHEN, CDR2 SYDVKM. The CDR3 here is CASSSTDYTKLFF. DNA of the CDR3: TGTGCCAGCAGTTCAACAGATTATACGAAACTGTTTTTT.

The V and J genes are TRBV9 and TRBJ1-3; tentatively, D is TRBD1 (5 bases). The CDR3 is 14 amino acids. With 0 bases removed from V and 4 bases from J, the gap between germline ends came to 8 bases. The V gene's germline CDR1 is SGDLS and CDR2 YYNGEE. The CDR3 region is CASSVGGEGNTIYF. The CDR3, as DNA: TGTGCCAGCAGCGTAGGAGGGGAGGGAAACACCATATATTTT.

With regard to this clone: In the same sample, other DNA sequences code for this CDR3. The gene calls are TRBV5-1 and TRBJ2-1; 14 bases match TRBD2. The CDR3 covers 16 residues. Germline assignment: CDR1 SGHRS and CDR2 YFSETQ. The V and J ends lost 0 bases and 6 bases, in that order; junction bases with no gene match: 2. The CDR3 bases are TGCGCCAGCAGCTTGGGGGGACTAGCGGGAGTCAATGAGCAGTTCTTC. It yields the protein CASSLGGLAGVNEQFF.

The rearrangement joins TRBV18 to TRBJ2-1, with 8 bases aligning to TRBD1. Germline assignment: CDR1 KGHSH and CDR2 LQKENI. The CDR3 covers 16 residues. With V trimmed by 1 base and J by 3 bases, 5 bases remained unmatched. CDR3 in DNA: TGTGCCAGCTCACCACTCGACAGGGGCAACTACAATGAGCAGTTCTTC. Residues: CASSPLDRGNYNEQFF.

V is TRBV2 and J is TRBJ2-7, with TRBD1 as a possible D gene (7 bases). In germline, CDR1 is SNHLY, CDR2 FYNNEI. This CDR3 spans 13 amino acids. Deletions cut 11 bases from V and 1 base from J, with 15 bases between. CDR3 residues: CAPGGRISYEQYF. DNA for the CDR3: TGTGCCCCAGGGGGGCGGATTTCCTACGAGCAGTACTTC.

The chain links TRBV5-5 to TRBJ1-1, with D perhaps TRBD1 (6 bases). V was cut by 5 bases and J by 4 bases, with 15 bases left in between. There are 14 residues in the CDR3. The germline V gene encodes CDR1 SGHKS and CDR2 YYEKEE (reference sequence). CDR3 coding DNA: TGTGCCAGCAGATCGGACAGTGAGAGCACTGAAGCTTTCTTT. Protein sequence: CASRSDSESTEAFF.

In regard to this clone: The CDR3 end shows no conserved phenylalanine or tryptophan, and so a read error is likely. It is unclear where the CDR3 begins or ends on the DNA, so no DNA is shown, and the CDR3 is as TCRdb lists it. The chain uses TRBV6-1 and TRBJ2-7; the DNA was not used to check the table's D call, TRBD1. The V gene's germline CDR1 is MNHNS and CDR2 SASEGT. A total of 14 residues make up the CDR3, ends included. The CDR3 reads CASSDLEGRGPRTL.

This chain links TRBV5-1 with TRBJ2-1; 14 positions match TRBD2. Germline loops: CDR1 SGHRS, CDR2 YFSETQ. After removal of 4 bases from V and 10 bases from J, the junction contained 7 bases not matched to a gene. The CDR3 has 15 residues. In DNA, the CDR3 is TGCGCCAGCAGCACGGGACTAGCGGGAGTGGCGGAGCAGTTCTTC. This codes for CASSTGLAGVAEQFF.

The chain employs TRBV5-6 and TRBJ1-4; 8 bases align to TRBD1. This CDR3 comprises 16 residues. Per germline, CDR1 SGHDT and CDR2 YYEEEE. V lost 4 bases to trimming and J lost 5 bases; unmatched junction nucleotides: 10. The DNA of the CDR3 is TGTGCCAGCAGCGAGCTATCCGGGACAGGCAATGAAAAACTGTTTTTT. This translates into CASSELSGTGNEKLFF.

The chain is built from TRBV11-2 and TRBJ2-3; either TRBD1 or TRBD2 may fit D (5 bases each). Trimming cost V 1 base and J 0 bases, with 14 bases left between them. CDR1 is SGHAT, CDR2 FQNNGV, per germline. The CDR3 is made up of 17 amino acids. Written as DNA, the CDR3 is TGTGCCAGCAGCTTAGGAGTCGGGACCCTTAGCACAGATACGCAGTATTTT. Protein product: CASSLGVGTLSTDTQYF.

This clone came up many times. V and J are TRBV5-4 and TRBJ2-1; TRBD1 agrees at 8 bases. V shed 2 bases and J 8 bases; nucleotides not matched to a gene: 6. The germline CDR1 and CDR2 sequences are SGHNT and YYREEE (reference sequence). The CDR3 is 14 residues long. CDR3 nucleotide sequence: TGTGCCAGCAGCTTCGGACAGGGTGGTGATGAGCAGTTCTTC. Residues: CASSFGQGGDEQFF.

This clone appeared once. The chain joins TRBV5-1 to TRBJ2-6, with TRBD2 matching over 11 bases. Germline CDR1 SGHRS, CDR2 YFSETQ. Trimming at V came to 0 bases and at J to 1 base, leaving 0 bases not matched to a gene. CDR3 size: 17 residues. The CDR3 bases are TGCGCCAGCAGCTTGGGACTAGCGGGATCTGGGGCCAACGTCCTGACTTTC. Translating it yields CASSLGLAGSGANVLTF.

This chain connects TRBV7-2 to TRBJ1-3; perhaps TRBD1 as D (5 bases). CDR3 length: 15 residues. The germline V and J ends were trimmed by 3 bases and 3 bases, with 12 bases remaining between them. The germline gives CDR1 SGHTA, CDR2 FQGNSA. DNA of the CDR3: TGTGCCAGCAGCTTGTTTCGGGGCGATGGAAACACCATATATTTT. Translated, it gives CASSLFRGDGNTIYF.